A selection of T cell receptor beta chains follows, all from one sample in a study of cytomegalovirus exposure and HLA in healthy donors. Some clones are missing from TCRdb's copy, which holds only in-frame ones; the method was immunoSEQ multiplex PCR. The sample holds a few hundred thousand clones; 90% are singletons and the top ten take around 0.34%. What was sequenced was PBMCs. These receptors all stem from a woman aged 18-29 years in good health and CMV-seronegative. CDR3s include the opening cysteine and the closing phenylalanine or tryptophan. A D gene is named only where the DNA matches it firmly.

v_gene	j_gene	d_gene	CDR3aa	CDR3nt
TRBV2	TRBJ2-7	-	CASRLGATGEQYF	TGTGCCAGCAGACTGGGGGCAACGGGGGAGCAGTACTTC
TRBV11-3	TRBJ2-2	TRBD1	CASSFARDRGRGNTGELFF	TGTGCCAGCAGCTTCGCCAGGGACAGGGGGCGCGGAAACACCGGGGAGCTGTTTTTT
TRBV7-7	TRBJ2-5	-	CASSGDLGETQYF	TGTGCCAGCAGCGGGGACTTGGGAGAGACCCAGTACTTC
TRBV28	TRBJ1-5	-	CASRDTGQPQHF	TGTGCCAGCAGGGACACAGGTCAGCCCCAGCATTTT
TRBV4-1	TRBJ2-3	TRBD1	CASSPGQGTDTQYF	TGCGCCAGCAGCCCGGGACAGGGCACAGATACGCAGTATTTT
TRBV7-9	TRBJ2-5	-	CASSTRGGTQETQYF	TGTGCCAGCAGCACGAGGGGGGGGACCCAAGAGACCCAGTACTTC
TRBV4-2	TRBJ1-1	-	CASSQDGGDEAFF	TGTGCCAGCAGCCAAGATGGGGGCGATGAAGCTTTCTTT
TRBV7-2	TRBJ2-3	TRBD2	CASSLSRLAGGATDTQYF	TGTGCCAGCAGCTTATCGCGCCTAGCGGGGGGTGCGACAGATACGCAGTATTTT
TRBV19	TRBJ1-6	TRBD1	CASTRTGGNSPLHF	TGTGCCAGTACACGGACAGGGGGGAATTCACCCCTCCACTTT
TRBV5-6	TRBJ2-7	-	CASSLDNYEQYF	TGTGCCAGCAGCTTGGACAACTACGAGCAGTACTTC
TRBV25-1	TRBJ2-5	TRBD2	CASSEGAGGATGETQYF	TGTGCCAGCAGTGAGGGAGCGGGGGGCGCCACGGGGGAGACCCAGTACTTC